Sequencing of this TCR beta chain was carried out in a study of blood T cell repertoires in COVID-19. Data came from immunoSEQ multiplex PCR; TCRdb stores just in-frame clones and leaves some out. The repertoire holds 300,000 to 400,000 clones, with around 87% as singletons. This clone occurred a few times. This CDR3 has 16 residues. Germline CDR1 reads SGHDT; CDR2 reads YYEEEE. Between the trimmed V and J ends, which lost 4 bases and 8 bases, there was a span of 21 bases. Patients from Seattle were sampled longitudinally, starting during active infection. The chain recombines TRBV5-6 with TRBJ2-2; tentatively, D is TRBD2 (5 bases). The TCR sequence derives from a woman in her forties or fifties with COVID-19, enrolled during active disease. The material sequenced was peripheral blood. DNA for the CDR3: TGTGCCAGCAGCCCGTGGGGAGTCCGCGTGTCTGGGGAGCTGTTTTTT. This translates into CASSPWGVRVSGELFF.